This is a list of T cell receptor beta chains from one sample in a study of T cell repertoires in ileal Crohn's disease. Produced via immunoSEQ multiplex PCR; TCRdb's table is partial and in-frame only. The sample yields about 10,000 clones, approximately 80% seen once. Sequences were obtained from ileal tissue. The receptors here all came from an adult with Crohn's disease. Each CDR3 is given with its conserved first and last residue. A D gene is named only where the DNA matches it firmly. Rows may omit the clone size; those that give it use once, few, many or a size class.

.	TRBJ1-3	TRBV7-9	large	TGTGCCAGCAGCTTATCGTTTTCAGACAGTTCTGGAAACACCATATATTTT	CASSLSFSDSSGNTIYF
TRBD1	TRBJ1-2	TRBV6-1	few	TGTGCCAGCAGAGACAGGGTGTATGGCTACACCTTC	CASRDRVYGYTF
.	TRBJ1-2	TRBV30	.	TGTGCCTGGGGAGGGGGGGGACATGGCTACACCTTC	CAWGGGGHGYTF
TRBD2	TRBJ2-2	TRBV18	.	TGTGCCAGCTCATCGGGGGGCACCGGGGAGCTGTTTTTT	CASSSGGTGELFF
TRBD2	TRBJ2-1	TRBV4-3	once	TGCGCCAGCAGCCAAGATTTCTCTAGCGGCTGGAGCTCCTACAATGAGCAGTTCTTC	CASSQDFSSGWSSYNEQFF
TRBD2	TRBJ2-7	TRBV6-5	.	TGTGCCAGCACCGAGATGACTAGCGGGAGGTACGAGCAGTACTTC	CASTEMTSGRYEQYF
TRBD2	TRBJ2-7	TRBV2	.	TGTGCCAGCAGTGTGGGGGGGTACCGGGCCTACGAGCAGTACTTC	CASSVGGYRAYEQYF
.	TRBJ2-7	TRBV2	.	TGTGCCAGCAGCGTTCGACAGGCCGAGCAGTACTTC	CASSVRQAEQYF
.	TRBJ2-7	TRBV7-2	.	TGTGCCAGCAGCCCGAGTTTAGCGAGCTCCTACGAGCAGTACTTC	CASSPSLASSYEQYF
.	TRBJ1-5	TRBV28	.	TGTGCCAGCAGTTTAGTGGCCAATCAGCCCCAGCATTTT	CASSLVANQPQHF
TRBD1	TRBJ1-3	TRBV4-2	.	TGTGCCAGCAGCCAAGATCGGGTCAGGGGGCGAAGAAACACCATATATTTT	CASSQDRVRGRRNTIYF
TRBD2	TRBJ2-3	TRBV15	.	TGTGCCACCAGCAGAGTACGGGAGGGTGGAGATACGCAGTATTTT	CATSRVREGGDTQYF
.	TRBJ2-7	TRBV5-6	.	TGTGCCAGCAGCTTGGAGCAGGGCCGTATCTCCTACGAGCAGTACTTC	CASSLEQGRISYEQYF
TRBD1	TRBJ2-7	TRBV7-2	.	TGTGCCAGCAGTCCAACCCGGGACAGGGCCTACGAGCAGTACTTC	CASSPTRDRAYEQYF
.	TRBJ2-6	TRBV18	.	TGTGCCAGCTCACTTCCGACAGTCAGGGTCAACGTCCTGACTTTC	CASSLPTVRVNVLTF
TRBD1	TRBJ2-7	TRBV7-9	.	TGTGCCAGCAGCTTAGGGGGACAGGGGGCATACGAGCAGTACTTC	CASSLGGQGAYEQYF
TRBD2	TRBJ2-1	TRBV9	.	TGTGCCAGCAGCGAGAGGGTAGCGGGAGGGCCGTTTAATGAGCAGTTCTTC	CASSERVAGGPFNEQFF
TRBD1	TRBJ1-5	TRBV15	.	TGTGCCACCAGTAAGGACAGGGGGCTGGTAAGCAATCAGCCCCAGCATTTT	CATSKDRGLVSNQPQHF
TRBD2	TRBJ2-7	TRBV9	.	TGTGCCAGCAGCCCGGGGGCTAGCGGGAGCTACGAGCAGTACTTC	CASSPGASGSYEQYF
TRBD2	TRBJ2-2	TRBV2	.	TGTGCCAGACGGGGGACTAGCGGAAACACCGGGGAGCTGTTTTTT	CARRGTSGNTGELFF
TRBD2	TRBJ2-1	TRBV7-2	.	TGTGCCAGCAGCCCAGGACTAGCGGGAGAAAATGAGCAGTTCTTC	CASSPGLAGENEQFF
.	TRBJ2-3	TRBV4-2	.	TGTGCCAGCAGCCAATCCCTCGACAGTTCCCTCGGAGATACGCAGTATTTT	CASSQSLDSSLGDTQYF
.	TRBJ2-6	TRBV30	.	TGTGCCTGGACAGGGAAGAGCTCTGGGGCCAACGTCCTGACTTTC	CAWTGKSSGANVLTF
TRBD1	TRBJ1-4	TRBV7-9	.	TGTGCCAGCAGCTCCCGGACAGGTCGTCGGGAAAAACTGTTTTTT	CASSSRTGRREKLFF
.	TRBJ1-2	TRBV30	.	TGTGCCTGGAGTGTACAACATAACTATGGCTACACCTTC	CAWSVQHNYGYTF
.	TRBJ1-4	TRBV2	.	TGTGCCAGCAGTGAGGACGGGGGGTCTGGTGAAAAACTGTTTTTT	CASSEDGGSGEKLFF
.	TRBJ2-5	TRBV19	.	TGTGCCAGTAGTATAGTAGACTCGAGGGAGACCCAGTACTTC	CASSIVDSRETQYF
.	TRBJ2-7	TRBV30	.	TGTGCCTGGAAACCTGGAGGTACTTACTACGAGCAGTACTTC	CAWKPGGTYYEQYF
TRBD1	TRBJ2-6	TRBV29-1	.	TGCAGCGTTAACCAAGGGGGCAGGGGGAACTCTGGGGCCAACGTCCTGACTTTC	CSVNQGGRGNSGANVLTF
.	TRBJ1-1	TRBV19	.	TGTGCCAGTAGTGGCCGGGGGGGTAAGGGCACTGAAGCTTTCTTT	CASSGRGGKGTEAFF
TRBD2	TRBJ2-7	TRBV4-1	.	TGCGCCAGCAGTCCAGGACTAGCGGGAGAGACCTACGAGCAGTACTTC	CASSPGLAGETYEQYF
.	TRBJ1-2	TRBV11-3	few	TGTGCCAGCAGTCGAAGGGGCAGTACATTCTATGGCTACACCTTC	CASSRRGSTFYGYTF
TRBD1	TRBJ2-7	TRBV19	.	TGTGCCAGTAGTAGGGGGACAGGGTGGTTGGACGAGCAGTACTTC	CASSRGTGWLDEQYF
.	TRBJ2-7	TRBV18	.	TGTGCCAGCTCAACTAACATCAGGGGGGACGAGCAGTACTTC	CASSTNIRGDEQYF
TRBD1	TRBJ2-5	TRBV30	.	TGTGCCTGGAGTGTGGGGACAGCCCAAGAGACCCAGTACTTC	CAWSVGTAQETQYF
TRBD1	TRBJ1-1	TRBV30	.	TGTGCCTGGGCGAACCGGGACAGGGGCACTGAAGCTTTCTTT	CAWANRDRGTEAFF
.	TRBJ1-5	TRBV5-8	few	TGTGCCAGCAGCCTACAGCTACTCAATGACAATCAGCCCCAGCATTTT	CASSLQLLNDNQPQHF
.	TRBJ1-3	TRBV11-2	.	TGTGCCAGCAGCTTATGGGACACAAGAAACACCATATATTTT	CASSLWDTRNTIYF
TRBD2	TRBJ2-3	TRBV7-9	.	TGTGCCAGCAGCCCTCCCGGACTAGCGGGATTCACAGATACGCAGTATTTT	CASSPPGLAGFTDTQYF
TRBD1	TRBJ1-4	TRBV5-8	.	TGTGCCAGCAGCTCCGGACAGGGGGGAGGAACTAATGAAAAACTGTTTTTT	CASSSGQGGGTNEKLFF
.	TRBJ1-2	TRBV6-1	.	TGTGCCAGCAGTGTAAACAGGGCCTACTATGGCTACACCTTC	CASSVNRAYYGYTF
.	TRBJ1-5	TRBV9	.	TGTGCCAGCAGCGTAGAGGGAGGGGCCAGTCAGCCCCAGCATTTT	CASSVEGGASQPQHF
.	TRBJ1-2	TRBV28	few	TGTGCCAGCAGTTTTATAGGACAACAGAAAAAGAACTATGGCTACACCTTC	CASSFIGQQKKNYGYTF
.	TRBJ2-1	TRBV7-2	.	TGTGCCAGCACCTCCCCCGTCCAGTACAATGAGCAGTTCTTC	CASTSPVQYNEQFF
.	TRBJ1-4	TRBV14	.	TGTGCCAGCAGCCAAGATTTTACCCCCCGGACTAATGAAAAACTGTTTTTT	CASSQDFTPRTNEKLFF
.	TRBJ2-2	TRBV27	.	TGTGCCAGCAGTTTAAAAGGTCGAGGCCAGGGTCCCGGGGAGCTGTTTTTT	CASSLKGRGQGPGELFF
TRBD1	TRBJ1-2	TRBV6-5	.	TGTGCCAGCAGGGTGAGACAGGGTTTGGCGGGCTACACCTTC	CASRVRQGLAGYTF
.	TRBJ2-7	TRBV2	.	TGTGCCAGCAGTCCAACTTCTGGCGGGGAGCAGTACTTC	CASSPTSGGEQYF
TRBD1	TRBJ2-1	TRBV12-5	.	TGTGCTAGTGGTTTGCTATCGGGACAGGGGCTTTACCATGAGCAGTTCTTC	CASGLLSGQGLYHEQFF
TRBD2	TRBJ2-4	TRBV19	.	TGTGCCAGTAGTCTGATTTGGGACTACAAAAACATTCAGTACTTC	CASSLIWDYKNIQYF
.	TRBJ1-2	TRBV2	.	TGTGCCAGCAGTGAATCCAGGCTCTACACCTTC	CASSESRLYTF
.	TRBJ2-2	TRBV7-2	.	TGTGCCAGCAGCTTCGTGGGGGCCAACACCGGGGAGCTGTTTTTT	CASSFVGANTGELFF
.	TRBJ2-3	TRBV12-2	.	TGTGCAAGTCGCTTAGCGCTTAACGGGACAGGGGGTGGCACAGATACGCAGTATTTT	CASRLALNGTGGGTDTQYF